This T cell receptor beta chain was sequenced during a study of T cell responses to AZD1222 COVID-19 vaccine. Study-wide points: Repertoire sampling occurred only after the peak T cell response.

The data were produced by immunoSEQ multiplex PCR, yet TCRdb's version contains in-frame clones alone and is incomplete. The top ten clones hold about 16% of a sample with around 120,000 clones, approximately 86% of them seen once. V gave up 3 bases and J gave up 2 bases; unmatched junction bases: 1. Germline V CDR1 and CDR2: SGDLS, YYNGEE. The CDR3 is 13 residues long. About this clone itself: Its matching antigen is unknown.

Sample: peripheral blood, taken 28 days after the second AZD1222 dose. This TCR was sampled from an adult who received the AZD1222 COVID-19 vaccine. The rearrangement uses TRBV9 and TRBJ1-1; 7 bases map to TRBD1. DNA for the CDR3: TGTGCCAGCAGCGGACAGGGTAACACTGAAGCTTTCTTT. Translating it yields CASSGQGNTEAFF.